One sample yielded the 22 T cell receptor beta chains listed below, sequenced in a study of T-cell reconstitution after alpha-beta-depleted transplantation in children. The authors prepared the TCRbeta library with unique molecular identifiers. MiXCR, run by TCRdb on the PCR reads, gives a single entry per CDR3 protein. The sample has approximately 390,000 distinct CDR3 sequences, approximately 11% seen once. The sample was PBMCs from the stem cell graft donor, taken from the stem cell graft. The receptors shown here come from a human donor who donated a stem cell graft to a child with acute myeloid leukemia.

This clonotype was picked up many times. The chain recombines TRBV10-3 with TRBJ1-1; TRBD1 is a possible D gene (6 bases). Deletions cut 2 bases from V and 8 bases from J, with 12 bases between. Germline lookup yields CDR1 ENHRY and CDR2 SYGVKD. The CDR3 is 13 residues long. CDR3: CAISEVRGEEAFF. The CDR3 coding sequence is TGTGCCATCAGTGAGGTCAGGGGTGAAGAAGCTTTCTTT.

The table lists this clonotype with a few counts. This chain links TRBV7-8 with TRBJ2-1; no clear D gene. The V end lost 4 bases, the J end lost 5 bases, and 9 bases lay between the germline ends. Per the germline V gene, CDR1 is SGHVS and CDR2 is FQNEAQ. The length of the CDR3 is 13 residues. Here the CDR3 DNA reads TGTGCCAGCAGCTCCTGGGAACACAATGAGCAGTTCTTC. As protein: CASSSWEHNEQFF.

The gene calls are TRBV11-2 and TRBJ2-3; the match to TRBD2 covers 11 bases. This CDR3 contains 18 residues. V was pared by 6 bases and J by 4 bases, with 15 bases of the junction left unmatched. In germline, CDR1 is SGHAT, CDR2 FQNNGV. CDR3 region: CASRASSGGLFGADTQYF. The CDR3 DNA reads as TGTGCCAGCAGGGCATCTAGCGGGGGGTTATTTGGGGCAGATACGCAGTATTTT.

This clonotype was detected a few times. The chain has TRBV12-3 or TRBV12-4 and TRBJ2-2, with TRBD1 matching 9 bases. The CDR3 covers 15 residues. Germline trimming cut 5 bases from V and 7 bases from J; bases unmatched to any gene: 8. The CDR3 DNA reads as TGTGCCAGCAGTGACAGGGGGGATATTATCGGGGAGCTGTTTTTT. Protein product: CASSDRGDIIGELFF.

This chain connects TRBV6-2 or TRBV6-3 to TRBJ2-7; 9 nucleotides line up with TRBD2. With V trimmed by 6 bases and J by 7 bases, 7 bases remained unmatched. The CDR3 is 13 residues long. Germline V gives CDR1 MNHEY, CDR2 SVGEGT. The CDR3 loop is CASSYVTSGEQYF. Written as DNA, the CDR3 is TGTGCCAGCAGCTACGTGACTAGCGGAGAGCAGTACTTC.

The genes are TRBV24-1 and TRBJ2-3; D remains unclear. The CDR3 has 13 amino acids. Trimming cost V 2 bases and J 3 bases, with 5 bases left between them. CDR1 and CDR2 (germline): KGHDR, SFDVKD. The CDR3 loop is CATSDSQTDTQYF. For the CDR3, the DNA is TGTGCCACCAGTGATTCCCAGACAGATACGCAGTATTTT.

This clonotype was seen ten or more times. The V and J genes are TRBV5-1 and TRBJ2-2; 11 bases map to TRBD1. Per germline, CDR1 SGHRS and CDR2 YFSETQ. V lost 7 bases, J lost 3 bases, and 11 bases stayed unmatched. The CDR3 has 17 amino acids. CDR3 protein: CASARSPGQGDTGELFF. CDR3 in DNA: TGCGCCAGCGCCAGGTCCCCGGGACAGGGGGACACCGGGGAGCTGTTTTTT.

The rearrangement uses TRBV21-1 and TRBJ2-2; TRBD2 reflects the table's D call only, with no check against the DNA. TRBV21-1 is a listed pseudogene. The CDR3 loop spans 14 amino acids. CDR3 nucleotide sequence: TGTGCCAGCAGCCGACGGGGAGGGTCCGGGGAGCTGTTTTTT. Protein product: CASSRRGGSGELFF.

This clonotype appeared a few times. This chain links TRBV12-3 or TRBV12-4 with TRBJ2-3; either TRBD1 or TRBD2 may supply D (5 bases each). This CDR3 contains 14 residues. V was cut by 0 bases and J by 6 bases, with 10 bases left in between. Here the CDR3 DNA reads TGTGCCAGCAGTTTAGCCCAGGGAGTCGATACGCAGTATTTT. It specifies CASSLAQGVDTQYF.

This clonotype showed up just a few times. The chain has TRBV4-3 and TRBJ2-5, with D perhaps matching TRBD2 (6 bases). Germline loops: CDR1 LGHNA, CDR2 YSLEER. This CDR3 comprises 15 residues. The V and J ends lost 1 base and 5 bases respectively, with 14 bases between them. CDR3: CASSQGPAGSETQYF. CDR3 DNA sequence: TGCGCCAGCAGCCAAGGTCCGGCGGGGTCGGAGACCCAGTACTTC.

This clonotype has just a few counts. The rearrangement joins TRBV24-1 to TRBJ2-1; D unclear. CDR3 length: 11 amino acids. Germline CDR1 and CDR2: KGHDR and SFDVKD. V lost 3 bases, J lost 10 bases, and 6 bases lay in between. Here the CDR3 reads CATSDAREQFF. The CDR3 DNA reads TGTGCCACCAGTGATGCCAGGGAGCAGTTCTTC.

The chain carries TRBV5-6 and TRBJ2-1; a possible D gene is TRBD2 (6 bases). This CDR3 contains 11 residues. The V end was cut by 7 bases, the J end by 10 bases, with 12 bases between. Germline V gene sequence: CDR1 SGHDT, CDR2 YYEEEE. The DNA for the CDR3 is TGTGCCAGCTCCGGGGGTAGCGAGCAGTTCTTC. Translated, it gives CASSGGSEQFF. Supplemented by reference TRBV5-6 and TRBJ2-1, the full variable domain reads DAGVTQSPTHLIKTRGQQVTLRCSPKSGHDTVSWYQQALGQGPQFIFQYYEEEERQRGNFPDRFSGHQFPNYSSELNVNALLLGDSALYLCASSGGSEQFFGPGTRLTVL.

This clonotype was seen only a few times. This chain connects TRBV29-1 to TRBJ1-2, with D hard to call. Trimming left V 3 bases short and J 4 bases short, with 9 bases between. Germline V gene data show CDR1 as SQVTM and CDR2 as ANQGSEA. CDR3 length equals 12 residues. The CDR3 DNA sequence: TGCAGCGTTGATAAGGGATTCTATGGCTACACCTTC. This codes for CSVDKGFYGYTF.

The chain couples TRBV19 to TRBJ2-7, with D possibly being TRBD1 (5 bases). Germline V lookup: CDR1 LNHDA, CDR2 SQIVND (reference sequence). Trimming took off 3 bases at V and 9 bases at J, with 18 bases between the two ends. CDR3 length: 14 residues. CDR3 protein: CASSMTERLRVQYF. For the CDR3, the DNA is TGTGCCAGTAGTATGACAGAAAGATTACGTGTGCAGTACTTC.

The chain uses TRBV7-2 and TRBJ2-5; 7 bases agree with TRBD2. This CDR3 comprises 15 residues. Trimming at V came to 5 bases and at J to 4 bases, leaving 10 bases not matched to a gene. Germline CDR1 and CDR2: SGHTA and FQGNSA. The CDR3 loop is CASSGGEGRGETQYF. The CDR3 nucleotides read TGTGCCAGCAGCGGAGGGGAGGGGCGGGGAGAGACCCAGTACTTC.

There are a few counts of this clonotype. This rearrangement joins TRBV20-1 to TRBJ1-5, with TRBD1 identical over 7 bases. This CDR3 is built from 14 residues. Looked up from germline, CDR1 is DFQATT and CDR2 is SNEGSKA (reference sequence). With 2 bases clipped from V and 3 bases from J, the junction kept 4 bases outside the gene matches. The CDR3 loop reads CSARKQGFNQPQHF. The CDR3 DNA reads TGCAGTGCTAGAAAACAGGGGTTCAATCAGCCCCAGCATTTT.

In its sample, this clonotype was seen many times. The J gene is TRBJ2-5, the V gene TRBV7-2; D may be TRBD2 (6 bases). The CDR3 contains 17 residues. Germline V gene sequence: CDR1 SGHTA, CDR2 FQGNSA. V was shortened by 3 bases and J by 3 bases, with 20 bases between the two germline ends. The CDR3 sequence is CASSFSGSPYLKETQYF. CDR3 DNA: TGTGCCAGCAGCTTTAGCGGATCACCTTACTTAAAAGAGACCCAGTACTTC.

The sample holds a few counts of this clonotype. This chain links TRBV14 with TRBJ1-2, with D unresolved. The CDR3 is 16 residues long. V lost 2 bases, J lost 0 bases, and 13 bases lay in between. Germline V lookup: CDR1 SGHDN, CDR2 FVKESK. CDR3 residues: CASSQWTGGTNYGYTF. As DNA, the CDR3 is TGTGCCAGCAGCCAATGGACGGGTGGCACTAACTATGGCTACACCTTC.

This clonotype was detected a few times. The gene calls are TRBV6-5 and TRBJ2-3; a possible D gene is TRBD1 (6 bases). The CDR3 totals 17 residues. Germline CDR1 and CDR2: MNHEY and SVGAGI. Between the trimmed V and J ends, which lost 2 bases and 4 bases, there was a span of 19 bases. CDR3 bases: TGTGCCAGCAGTTACCGCTACCAGGGGAAGGGTTCAGATACGCAGTATTTT. This sequence encodes CASSYRYQGKGSDTQYF.

The table lists this clonotype with a few counts. This sequence joins TRBV6-5 and TRBJ2-1, with D hard to call. The CDR3 sequence is 15 residues long. Between the trimmed V and J ends, which lost 2 bases and 4 bases, there was a span of 12 bases. Germline V gene sequence: CDR1 MNHEY, CDR2 SVGAGI. CDR3 sequence (DNA): TGTGCCAGCAGTTACGCGCCGAGAGTTTACAATGAGCAGTTCTTC. The encoded protein is CASSYAPRVYNEQFF.

This clonotype came up many times. The chain carries TRBV9 and TRBJ1-1; D call uncertain. CDR3 size: 11 residues. The V and J ends lost 3 bases and 11 bases respectively, with 11 bases between them. CDR1 and CDR2 from the germline V gene are SGDLS and YYNGEE. CDR3 in DNA: TGTGCCAGCAGCGATACCCAGAAGGCTTTCTTT. It is translated as CASSDTQKAFF. The full variable domain, its missing parts supplied by reference TRBV9 and TRBJ1-1, is DSGVTQTPKHLITATGQRVTLRCSPRSGDLSVYWYQQSLDQGLQFLIQYYNGEERAKGNILERFSAQQFPDLHSELNLSSLELGDSALYFCASSDTQKAFFGQGTRLTVV.

The chain uses TRBV29-1 and TRBJ2-1, with TRBD1 identical over 10 bases. The V gene's germline CDR1 is SQVTM and CDR2 ANQGSEA. The CDR3 contains 15 residues. V was clipped by 3 bases and J by 8 bases; unmatched bases: 10. The CDR3 loop reads CSVELRGQGFHEQFF. CDR3 bases: TGCAGCGTTGAGCTGAGGGGACAGGGGTTCCATGAGCAGTTCTTC.